The 30 T cell receptor beta chains reported below all come from one sample, sequenced in a study of identical twins. TCRdb processed the 5' RACE reads anew with MiXCR; each CDR3 protein has one entry. The sample comprises just under 550,000 distinct CDR3 sequences, nearly 15% of which are singletons, and 0.44% rests with the top ten. A further study also used this sample, focusing on yellow fever vaccine responses in identical twins.

The sequencing sample was made of CD4+ T cells sorted from blood. The receptors come from a woman in her late teens or twenties in good health.

This clonotype has more than one count but fewer than ten. The chain employs TRBV28 and TRBJ2-5; possibly TRBD1 for D (6 bases). Germline values: CDR1 MDHEN, CDR2 SYDVKM. The V gene lost 5 bases and the J gene lost 3 bases, with 16 bases spanning the gap. The CDR3 has 15 amino acids. The CDR3 DNA reads TGTGCCAGCAGTCCAGCGGTGGCAGGGGAAGAGACCCAGTACTTC. Its translation is CASSPAVAGEETQYF.

There are a few counts of this clonotype. The gene calls are TRBV29-1 and TRBJ2-3; 9 positions match TRBD2. This CDR3 has 15 amino acids. The trim removed 7 bases at V and 3 bases at J, leaving 11 bases unmatched. CDR1 is SQVTM and CDR2 is ANQGSEA in the germline V gene. CDR3 amino acids: CSAAGGPGGTDTQYF. Written as DNA, the CDR3 is TGCAGCGCCGCGGGAGGGCCAGGAGGGACAGATACGCAGTATTTT.

Only a few counts were recorded for this clonotype. V gene TRBV5-6 combines with J gene TRBJ2-7, with D hard to call. Germline V CDR1 and CDR2: SGHDT, YYEEEE. The V and J ends lost 5 bases and 2 bases respectively, with 11 bases between them. This CDR3 is built from 13 residues. The CDR3 spells CASSYTRTYEQYV. DNA for the CDR3: TGTGCCAGCAGTTACACACGAACCTACGAGCAGTACGTC.

A few counts support this clonotype. The chain employs TRBV5-6 and TRBJ1-1; 7 bases are a match to TRBD1. CDR1 is SGHDT, CDR2 YYEEEE, per germline. With V trimmed by 4 bases and J by 0 bases, 9 bases remained unmatched. This CDR3 has 16 residues. CDR3 loop: CASSPDRDPLNTEAFF. In nucleotides, the CDR3 is TGTGCCAGCAGCCCCGACAGGGATCCTCTGAACACTGAAGCTTTCTTT.

This chain connects TRBV19 to TRBJ2-1, with D possibly matching TRBD2 (5 bases). V was pared by 5 bases and J by 7 bases, with 12 bases between. This CDR3 comprises 13 residues. The germline V gene has CDR1 LNHDA and CDR2 SQIVND (reference sequence). CDR3 sequence reads: CASSGKTGNEQFF. As DNA, the CDR3 is TGTGCCAGTAGTGGGAAAACGGGGAATGAGCAGTTCTTC.

The chain carries TRBV20-1 and TRBJ2-2, with D unresolved. The germline V gene has CDR1 DFQATT and CDR2 SNEGSKA (reference sequence). Trimming shortened V by 2 bases and J by 1 base, and 5 bases separated the two germline ends. The CDR3 is made up of 13 amino acids. This CDR3 is CSARWGNTGELFF. The CDR3 nucleotides are TGCAGTGCTAGATGGGGGAACACCGGGGAGCTGTTTTTT.

J is TRBJ2-7 and V is TRBV7-9; 10 bases are a match to TRBD1. Looked up from germline, CDR1 is SEHNR and CDR2 is FQNEAQ (reference sequence). The length of the CDR3 is 17 residues. V shed 1 base, J shed 2 bases, and the junction held 8 bases outside the gene matches. DNA for the CDR3: TGTGCCAGCAGCTTAGGAGGACAGGGGGTACGAACCTACGAGCAGTACGTC. It codes for CASSLGGQGVRTYEQYV.

In its sample, this clonotype was seen many times. This sequence joins TRBV14 and TRBJ1-1; tentatively, D is TRBD1 (6 bases). The germline V gene encodes CDR1 SGHDN and CDR2 FVKESK. CDR3 size: 19 residues. V was clipped by 1 base and J by 2 bases, with 23 bases between them. The CDR3 DNA is TGTGCCAGCAGCCAAGCAACCTCACCAGGGGTAAAAGGAAACACTGAAGCTTTCTTT. This encodes CASSQATSPGVKGNTEAFF.

The sample holds many counts of this clonotype. The gene calls are TRBV27 and TRBJ1-3, with D perhaps TRBD1 (5 bases). This CDR3 region has 14 residues. Germline V gene lookup returns CDR1 MNHEY and CDR2 SMNVEV (reference sequence). Trimming took off 3 bases at V and 0 bases at J, with 6 bases between the two ends. The CDR3 coding sequence is TGTGCCAGCAGTTTGGACAACTCTGGAAACACCATATATTTT. Protein product: CASSLDNSGNTIYF.

The chain is built from TRBV18 and TRBJ1-2; weak D call: TRBD1 (5 bases). Germline CDR1 KGHSH, CDR2 LQKENI. V was clipped by 3 bases and J by 4 bases, with 15 bases between them. The CDR3 covers 15 residues. As DNA, the CDR3 is TGTGCCAGCTCACCGACAGAGGGGAATTTCTATGGCTACACCTTC. Amino acids: CASSPTEGNFYGYTF.

This clonotype was seen ten or more times. This chain links TRBV11-2 with TRBJ2-3; no firm D call. V was pared by 2 bases and J by 0 bases, with 6 bases between. Per germline, CDR1 SGHAT and CDR2 FQNNGV. The CDR3 extends over 14 amino acids. The CDR3 DNA is TGTGCCAGCAGCTTATTAACTAGCACAGATACGCAGTATTTT. Its translation is CASSLLTSTDTQYF.

The genes are TRBV12-3 or TRBV12-4 and TRBJ1-4; D perhaps matches TRBD1 (5 bases). There are 14 residues in the CDR3. V was pared by 9 bases and J by 4 bases, with 15 bases between. In nucleotides, the CDR3 is TGTGCCAGTTCCCCCAGGGACTTTAATGAAAAACTGTTTTTT. The encoded protein is CASSPRDFNEKLFF.

This clonotype appeared a few times. The chain joins TRBV20-1 to TRBJ2-1, with 9 bases matching TRBD1. With V trimmed by 2 bases and J by 7 bases, 3 bases remained unmatched. The germline V gene has CDR1 DFQATT and CDR2 SNEGSKA (reference sequence). CDR3 length: 13 residues. CDR3 bases: TGCAGTGCTAGAACCGGGACAGGGAATGAGCAGTTCTTC. Its translation is CSARTGTGNEQFF.

This clonotype was seen only a few times. This rearrangement joins TRBV4-1 to TRBJ2-2; D is possibly TRBD2 (6 bases). Between the trimmed V and J ends, which lost 2 bases and 4 bases, there was a span of 17 bases. Germline CDR1 is MGHRA and CDR2 is YSYEKL. This CDR3 contains 17 residues. CDR3 nucleotide sequence: TGCGCCAGCAGCCAATCGGGACTCCTCGCCCGCACCGGGGAGCTGTTTTTT. Translating gives CASSQSGLLARTGELFF.

The chain carries TRBV20-1 and TRBJ2-7; 8 nucleotides match TRBD2. J gave up 4 bases and V 5 bases, and 10 bases lay outside the gene matches. Looked up from germline, CDR1 is DFQATT and CDR2 is SNEGSKA (reference sequence). The CDR3 is 14 amino acids. The CDR3 loop is CSAPRGSGSYEQYF. DNA for the CDR3: TGCAGTGCTCCTCGGGGGAGCGGGAGTTACGAGCAGTACTTC.

The genes are TRBV10-3 and TRBJ2-7; unclear D gene. The V end was cut by 3 bases, the J end by 6 bases, with 15 bases between. Germline assignment: CDR1 ENHRY and CDR2 SYGVKD. The CDR3 has 14 amino acids. The CDR3 sequence: CAISEGDLPLEQYF. The CDR3 nucleotides read TGTGCCATCAGTGAAGGTGACTTGCCGCTCGAGCAGTACTTC.

The chain carries TRBV4-2 and TRBJ1-6; tentative D call: TRBD1 (5 bases). The V end lost 0 bases, the J end lost 9 bases, and 15 bases lay between the germline ends. CDR3 length: 16 amino acids. Germline V gives CDR1 LGHNA, CDR2 YNFKEQ. The CDR3 bases are TGTGCCAGCAGCCAAGAAAGGCGTCAGGGTAGTTCACCCCTCCACTTT. Amino acid sequence: CASSQERRQGSSPLHF.

The V and J genes are TRBV28 and TRBJ1-6, with D unclear. Trimming cost V 5 bases and J 6 bases, with 17 bases left between them. This CDR3 has 16 amino acids. CDR1 and CDR2 from the germline V gene are MDHEN and SYDVKM. In DNA form, the CDR3 reads TGTGCCAGCAGTACAGTGGTCGGATCGGGTAATTCACCCCTCCACTTT. It specifies CASSTVVGSGNSPLHF.

This clonotype was seen a handful of times. The chain couples TRBV4-1 to TRBJ2-5, with a possible D match to TRBD1 (6 bases). V lost 1 base and J lost 0, with 12 bases in between. CDR1 MGHRA and CDR2 YSYEKL come from the germline V gene. The CDR3 is 16 residues long. DNA for the CDR3: TGCGCCAGCAGCCAAGTCACAGGGACACACCAAGAGACCCAGTACTTC. Residues: CASSQVTGTHQETQYF.

This clonotype was seen only a few times. J is TRBJ1-3 and V is TRBV7-8; D possibly corresponds to TRBD1 (6 bases). CDR3 length equals 17 residues. Trimming took 0 bases from V and 0 from J, leaving 12 bases between them. Germline CDR1 reads SGHVS; CDR2 reads FQNEAQ. CDR3 region: CASSLAPGQSSGNTIYF. The CDR3 coding sequence is TGTGCCAGCAGCTTAGCCCCCGGACAGAGCTCTGGAAACACCATATATTTT.

This clonotype showed up just a few times. This chain connects TRBV24-1 to TRBJ2-3, with a weak D call TRBD2 (6 bases). The V gene's germline CDR1 is KGHDR and CDR2 SFDVKD. The CDR3 runs 18 residues. V lost 3 bases and J lost 4, with 22 bases in between. CDR3 DNA sequence: TGTGCCACCAGTGATGGACCCCCGCTAGCGTTCTTGCCAGATACGCAGTATTTT. It is translated as CATSDGPPLAFLPDTQYF.

The genes are TRBV7-9 and TRBJ2-3, with 12 nucleotides matching TRBD2. CDR3 length equals 16 residues. The J segment lost 2 bases and the V segment lost 3 bases, leaving 3 bases of the junction unmatched. CDR1 SEHNR and CDR2 FQNEAQ come from the germline V gene (reference sequence). CDR3 amino acids: CASSFGLAGNTDTQYF. CDR3 sequence (DNA): TGTGCCAGCAGCTTTGGACTAGCGGGGAACACAGATACGCAGTATTTT.

Notes on this clonotype: A much larger clone sits a single nucleotide away, making a read error possible. The chain is built from TRBV5-1 and TRBJ2-3; perhaps TRBD1 as D (6 bases). This CDR3 contains 14 residues. The germline V gene has CDR1 SGHRS and CDR2 YFSETQ. V lost 4 bases to trimming and J lost 5 bases, with 14 bases between them. In DNA form, the CDR3 reads TGCGCCAGCAGCACCAAACAGGGTTTAGATACGCAGTATTTT. Its translation: CASSTKQGLDTQYF.

This clonotype was counted a single time. The rearrangement links TRBV11-2 to TRBJ2-1; D gene ambiguous. The CDR3 loop spans 14 amino acids. V was clipped by 4 bases and J by 4 bases, with 11 bases between them. Germline values: CDR1 SGHAT, CDR2 FQNNGV. The CDR3, as DNA: TGTGCCAGCAGCTCCTTAGCAAAATACAATGAGCAGTTCTTC. Residues: CASSSLAKYNEQFF. Full variable domain (remainder filled in from reference TRBV11-2 and TRBJ2-1): EAGVAQSPRYKIIEKRQSVAFWCNPISGHATLYWYQQILGQGPKLLIQFQNNGVVDDSQLPKDRFSAERLKGVDSTLKIQPAKLEDSAVYLCASSSLAKYNEQFFGPGTRLTVL.

The CDR3 DNA reads TGTGCCAGCAGCTTGATCTCATGGGATGAGCAGTTCTTC. This translates into CASSLISWDEQFF. The V and J genes are TRBV5-5 and TRBJ2-1; D is uncertain. Germline CDR1 is SGHKS and CDR2 is YYEKEE (reference sequence). V was pared by 1 base and J by 8 bases, with 10 bases between. The CDR3 is 13 residues long.

This clonotype has more than one count but fewer than ten. The V and J genes are TRBV6-4 and TRBJ2-3, with 9 bases fitting TRBD1. The CDR3 runs 14 residues. Germline V gene lookup returns CDR1 MRHNA and CDR2 SNTAGT. V lost 6 bases to trimming and J lost 3 bases; unmatched junction nucleotides: 4. The DNA for the CDR3 is TGTGCCAGCAGAAACAGGGGGCCTACAGATACGCAGTATTTT. Translated: CASRNRGPTDTQYF.

The genes are TRBV28 and TRBJ1-6; 7 nucleotides line up with TRBD1. The J segment lost 7 bases and the V segment lost 4 bases, leaving 7 bases of the junction unmatched. CDR1 is MDHEN, CDR2 SYDVKM, per germline. CDR3 size: 15 residues. The CDR3 sequence is CASSYSDRKNSPLHF. For the CDR3, the DNA is TGTGCCAGCAGTTACTCGGACAGGAAGAATTCACCCCTCCACTTT.

There are a few counts of this clonotype. This chain joins TRBV18 and TRBJ2-2; D is ambiguous. CDR1 KGHSH and CDR2 LQKENI come from the germline V gene. This CDR3 is built from 16 residues. V shed 5 bases and J shed 0 bases, with 13 bases lying between them. CDR3 coding DNA: TGTGCCAGCTCAGAACTGCCCTCTACGAACACCGGGGAGCTGTTTTTT. The encoded protein is CASSELPSTNTGELFF. The complete variable domain, with remaining parts taken from reference TRBV18 and TRBJ2-2, reads NAGVMQNPRHLVRRRGQEARLRCSPMKGHSHVYWYRQLPEEGLKFMVYLQKENIIDESGMPKERFSAEFPKEGPSILRIQQVVRGDSAAYFCASSELPSTNTGELFFGEGSRLTVL.

As regards this clonotype: An end of the junction does not agree with germline; a read error may underlie this. The J gene is TRBJ2-1, the V gene TRBV20-1, with 8 bases that match TRBD2. Germline CDR1 DFQATT, CDR2 SNEGSKA (reference sequence). This CDR3 has 17 amino acids. The CDR3 DNA follows: TGCTGTGCTAGAGACCGCAGCGGGAGATTCGTAGCAGATGAGCAGTTCTTC. Translating it yields CCARDRSGRFVADEQFF.

The V gene is TRBV2, the J gene TRBJ2-2, with TRBD1 matching 8 bases. The CDR3 covers 15 residues. After removal of 7 bases from V and 0 bases from J, the junction contained 4 bases not matched to a gene. CDR1 SNHLY and CDR2 FYNNEI come from the germline V gene. In DNA form, the CDR3 reads TGTGCCAGCAAAATACAGGGGGCGAACACCGGGGAGCTGTTTTTT. It is translated as CASKIQGANTGELFF.